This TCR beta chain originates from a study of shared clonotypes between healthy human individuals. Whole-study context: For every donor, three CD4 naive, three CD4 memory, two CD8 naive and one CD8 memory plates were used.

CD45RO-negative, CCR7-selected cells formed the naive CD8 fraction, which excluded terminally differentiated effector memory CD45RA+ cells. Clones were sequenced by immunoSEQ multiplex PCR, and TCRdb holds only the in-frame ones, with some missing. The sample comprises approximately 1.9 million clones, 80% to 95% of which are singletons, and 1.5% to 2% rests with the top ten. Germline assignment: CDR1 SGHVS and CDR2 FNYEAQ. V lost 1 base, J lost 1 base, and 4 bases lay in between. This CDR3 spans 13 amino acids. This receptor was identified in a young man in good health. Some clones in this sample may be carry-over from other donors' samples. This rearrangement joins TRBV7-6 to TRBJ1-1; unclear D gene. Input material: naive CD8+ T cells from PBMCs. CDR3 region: CASSLVANTEAFF. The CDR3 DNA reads TGTGCCAGCAGCTTAGTAGCGAACACTGAAGCTTTCTTT.